This T cell receptor (beta chain) emerged from a study of cytomegalovirus exposure and HLA in healthy donors. Study outcomes and limitations: Most TCR sequences were seen very rarely across donors, but some public TCRs occurred in many.

The CDR3 extends over 13 amino acids. Looked up from germline, CDR1 is SGDLS and CDR2 is YYNGEE. Deletions cut 3 bases from V and 1 base from J, with 8 bases between. PCR used 60 Vbeta primers and 13 Jbeta primers. Here immunoSEQ multiplex PCR was the method, and the copy in TCRdb shows in-frame clones only, minus some. The data contain 150,000 to 200,000 clones, 78% of them seen just once; the ten biggest clones take up about 3%. To note about this clone: Its antigen is unidentified.

Sequencing was carried out using PBMCs. The receptor was derived from a female donor in good health and CMV-seronegative. V gene TRBV9 combines with J gene TRBJ2-7; TRBD2 might be the D (5 bases). CDR3 in DNA: TGTGCCAGCAGCGGGAGAGGGTCCTACGAGCAGTACTTC. It codes for CASSGRGSYEQYF.